The 32 T cell receptor beta chains reported below all come from one sample, sequenced in a study of blood T cell repertoires in COVID-19 (dated by TCRdb to 2020 to 2022). The library was generated by the immunoSEQ multiplex PCR assay. Imported from immuneACCESS, the table was reduced by TCRdb to in-frame sequences with V and J called. These copies leave out some clones; in studies compared against another copy, an unresolved V gene accounts for under half, and the cause of the remainder is not known. The sample records approximately 670,000 clones, about 87% of which are singletons. Clones ranked in the top ten supply 0.2% to 0.3% of the sample. The sequencing input was peripheral blood. These receptors all come from a woman aged 18-35 years with acute or convalescent COVID-19.

This chain connects TRBV10-3 to TRBJ1-4, with D possibly being TRBD1 (6 bases). The CDR3 contains 16 residues. Germline-derived CDR1 and CDR2 are ENHRY and SYGVKD. Trimming removed 0 bases from V and 6 bases from J, with 14 bases in between. The CDR3 nucleotides are TGTGCCATCAGTGAGTCCAGTTTGGACAGCCATGAAAAACTGTTTTTT. Protein sequence: CAISESSLDSHEKLFF.

This clone was counted a few times. J is TRBJ1-6 and V is TRBV4-1; D remains unclear. The ends were cut back, 0 bases at V and 4 bases at J, with 4 bases in the middle. The CDR3 runs to 14 residues. Germline V gene data show CDR1 as MGHRA and CDR2 as YSYEKL. The CDR3 sequence: CASSQEEYNSPLHF. CDR3 in DNA: TGCGCCAGCAGCCAAGAAGAGTATAATTCACCCCTCCACTTT.

The J gene is TRBJ1-1, the V gene TRBV10-3, with a weak D call TRBD1 (5 bases). This CDR3 is 14 amino acids long. The V gene lost 2 bases and the J gene lost 4 bases, with 11 bases spanning the gap. Per the germline V gene, CDR1 is ENHRY and CDR2 is SYGVKD. CDR3 loop: CAISEIAGPTEAFF. In DNA, the CDR3 is TGTGCCATCAGTGAGATCGCAGGGCCCACTGAAGCTTTCTTT.

CDR3: CASSQDGLAAGELFF. The CDR3 DNA is TGCGCCAGCAGCCAAGATGGGCTAGCTGCCGGGGAGCTGTTTTTT. V and J are TRBV4-3 and TRBJ2-2; D perhaps matches TRBD2 (5 bases). CDR1 LGHNA and CDR2 YSLEER come from the germline V gene. V lost 0 bases and J 6 bases, leaving 11 bases between the germline ends. There are 15 residues in the CDR3.

The CDR3 loop reads CASSPQGQGVIQPQHF. The CDR3 nucleotides read TGTGCCAGCTCACCACAGGGACAGGGGGTCATTCAGCCCCAGCATTTT. The chain joins TRBV18 to TRBJ1-5; 11 bases match TRBD1. With 1 base clipped from V and 6 bases from J, the junction kept 5 bases outside the gene matches. CDR1 and CDR2 (germline): KGHSH, LQKENI. The CDR3 is made up of 16 amino acids.

This clone is a singleton in its sample. The rearrangement links TRBV7-9 to TRBJ2-7, with D tentatively TRBD2 (5 bases). V was cut by 3 bases and J by 6 bases, with 6 bases left in between. CDR1 and CDR2 (germline): SEHNR, FQNEAQ (reference sequence). This CDR3 spans 11 amino acids. The CDR3, as DNA: TGTGCCAGCAGCTTTCGGGGCGAGCAGTACTTC. It yields the protein CASSFRGEQYF. The whole variable domain, filled in from reference TRBV7-9 and TRBJ2-7, reads DTGVSQNPRHKITKRGQNVTFRCDPISEHNRLYWYRQTLGQGPEFLTYFQNEAQLEKSRLLSDRFSAERPKGSFSTLEIQRTEQGDSAMYLCASSFRGEQYFGPGTRLTVT.

The CDR3 nucleotides read TGTGCCAGCTCACCACAGCAGGGGGATACGCAGTATTTT. Translation: CASSPQQGDTQYF. The chain uses TRBV18 and TRBJ2-3; D is perhaps TRBD1 (6 bases). Germline CDR1 is KGHSH and CDR2 is LQKENI. Trimming stripped 1 base from V and 6 bases from J, with 8 bases between. This CDR3 has 13 amino acids.

Written as DNA, the CDR3 is TGCGCCAGCAGCTTCGTGGACAGTGAAAAACTGTTTTTT. Translated: CASSFVDSEKLFF. The chain combines TRBV5-1 with TRBJ1-4; the D gene is possibly TRBD1 (6 bases). V shed 2 bases and J shed 7 bases, with 9 bases lying between them. Germline CDR1 SGHRS, CDR2 YFSETQ. The CDR3 extends over 13 amino acids.

The J gene is TRBJ2-2, the V gene TRBV4-1; TRBD2 matches at 15 bases. The length of the CDR3 is 19 residues. The ends lost 4 bases at V and 0 bases at J; junction bases unmatched: 6. Per germline, CDR1 MGHRA and CDR2 YSYEKL. CDR3 coding DNA: TGCGCCAGCAGCCGCTCGGGACTAGCGGGGGGCACGAACACCGGGGAGCTGTTTTTT. Its translation: CASSRSGLAGGTNTGELFF.

The chain joins TRBV5-5 to TRBJ1-3, with D unclear. The CDR3 consists of 12 residues. The germline CDR1 and CDR2 sequences are SGHKS and YYEKEE (reference sequence). Trimming left V 2 bases short and J 8 bases short, with 8 bases between. CDR3 sequence reads: CASSFVGDTIYF. The CDR3, as DNA: TGTGCCAGCAGCTTCGTCGGGGACACCATATATTTT.

The chain uses TRBV30 and TRBJ1-6; 7 nucleotides line up with TRBD1. The CDR3 extends over 15 amino acids. After removal of 3 bases from V and 2 bases from J, the junction contained 4 bases not matched to a gene. Germline V CDR1 and CDR2: GTSNPN, SVGIG (reference sequence). CDR3 in amino acids: CAWRTQGTYNSPLHF. As DNA, the CDR3 is TGTGCCTGGAGGACACAGGGGACCTATAATTCACCCCTCCACTTT.

The chain employs TRBV19 and TRBJ2-1; D possibly corresponds to TRBD1 (6 bases). Germline V gene lookup returns CDR1 LNHDA and CDR2 SQIVND (reference sequence). The CDR3 spans 14 residues. The V gene lost 9 bases and the J gene lost 6 bases, with 18 bases spanning the gap. CDR3: CASQNPQGSNEQFF. The CDR3 nucleotides are TGTGCCAGCCAAAACCCCCAGGGGTCCAATGAGCAGTTCTTC.

The rearrangement uses TRBV9 and TRBJ2-1; 9 bases fit TRBD2. After removal of 4 bases from V and 9 bases from J, the junction contained 8 bases not matched to a gene. There are 14 residues in the CDR3. The germline V gene encodes CDR1 SGDLS and CDR2 YYNGEE. The CDR3 DNA follows: TGTGCCAGCAGCCCGACGACTAGCGGAGTTGAGCAGTTCTTC. Its protein product is CASSPTTSGVEQFF.

The chain combines TRBV7-9 with TRBJ2-3, with 7 bases that match TRBD1. The CDR3 covers 17 residues. Germline CDR1 and CDR2: SEHNR and FQNEAQ (reference sequence). Germline trimming cut 4 bases from V and 5 bases from J; bases unmatched to any gene: 15. The CDR3 spells CASSSLVGGYLGDTQYF. CDR3 DNA sequence: TGTGCCAGCAGCTCCTTAGTAGGGGGCTACCTCGGAGATACGCAGTATTTT.

V and J are TRBV28 and TRBJ2-3; TRBD1 might be the D (6 bases). V dropped 5 bases and J dropped 2 bases, with 23 bases sitting between them. Germline V gene data show CDR1 as MDHEN and CDR2 as SYDVKM. This CDR3 contains 18 residues. The CDR3 nucleotides are TGTGCCAGCAGTAGCCTCCTATCCCCGGGACACCACACAGATACGCAGTATTTT. Protein sequence: CASSSLLSPGHHTDTQYF.

The chain is built from TRBV6-1 and TRBJ1-1; TRBD1 matches 8 bases. Germline values: CDR1 MNHNS, CDR2 SASEGT. This CDR3 contains 16 residues. J was trimmed by 6 bases and V by 3 bases; bases with no gene match: 12. In nucleotides, the CDR3 is TGTGCCAGCAGTGACCGGACAGGGAGGGGATTCTCTGAAGCTTTCTTT. Protein product: CASSDRTGRGFSEAFF.

The rearrangement links TRBV6-5 to TRBJ1-2; the match to TRBD1 covers 9 bases. This CDR3 contains 16 residues. The germline V gene has CDR1 MNHEY and CDR2 SVGAGI. The junction had 8 bases not matched to a gene; V was cut back by 2 bases and J by 4 bases. This CDR3 reads CASSYAQGQGSYGYTF. DNA for the CDR3: TGTGCCAGCAGTTACGCACAAGGACAGGGGTCCTATGGCTACACCTTC.

The chain joins TRBV19 to TRBJ2-1; 7 nucleotides agree with TRBD2. With V trimmed by 4 bases and J by 4 bases, 4 bases remained unmatched. Germline lookup yields CDR1 LNHDA and CDR2 SQIVND (reference sequence). This CDR3 is 14 amino acids long. The CDR3 loop is CASSTSGLYNEQFF. The CDR3 coding sequence is TGTGCCAGTAGTACTAGCGGCTTATACAATGAGCAGTTCTTC.

The chain links TRBV20-1 to TRBJ1-5; tentative D call: TRBD1 (5 bases). CDR3 length equals 13 residues. Trimming left V 3 bases short and J 7 bases short, with 13 bases between. Germline CDR1 DFQATT, CDR2 SNEGSKA (reference sequence). DNA of the CDR3: TGCAGTGCTAGTTCCAGGGTGAGCCAGCCCCAGCATTTT. It codes for CSASSRVSQPQHF.

V gene TRBV5-6 combines with J gene TRBJ1-1; no clear D gene. CDR1 SGHDT and CDR2 YYEEEE come from the germline V gene. The CDR3 sequence is 13 residues long. The ends were cut back, 2 bases at V and 1 base at J, with 6 bases in the middle. CDR3 sequence reads: CASSFGPNTEAFF. The CDR3 DNA reads as TGTGCCAGCAGCTTTGGGCCGAACACTGAAGCTTTCTTT. The complete variable domain, with remaining parts taken from reference TRBV5-6 and TRBJ1-1, reads DAGVTQSPTHLIKTRGQQVTLRCSPKSGHDTVSWYQQALGQGPQFIFQYYEEEERQRGNFPDRFSGHQFPNYSSELNVNALLLGDSALYLCASSFGPNTEAFFGQGTRLTVV.

V usage is TRBV2 and J usage is TRBJ1-2, with 11 bases identical to TRBD1. CDR1 is SNHLY, CDR2 FYNNEI, per germline. This CDR3 contains 13 residues. Germline trimming cut 8 bases from V and 6 bases from J; bases unmatched to any gene: 5. The DNA of the CDR3 is TGTGCCAGCGGCGGACAGGGGGCAGATGGCTACACCTTC. Translating gives CASGGQGADGYTF.

The V call is TRBV5-4, the J call TRBJ1-5, with 10 bases fitting TRBD1. V lost 4 bases to trimming and J lost 9 bases; unmatched junction nucleotides: 1. The CDR3 loop spans 12 amino acids. CDR1 SGHNT and CDR2 YYREEE come from the germline V gene (reference sequence). The CDR3 region has the DNA TGTGCCAGCAGCGGGGACAGGGGGCCCCAGCATTTT. This gives the protein CASSGDRGPQHF.

This clone occurred a few times. The chain has TRBV21-1 and TRBJ2-3; whether TRBD2, the table's D call, matches the DNA was not checked. TRBV21-1 is deemed a pseudogene. The CDR3 runs to 13 residues. The CDR3 here is CASSKTSTDTQYF. For the CDR3, the DNA is TGTGCCAGCAGCAAAACTAGCACAGATACGCAGTATTTT.

This chain links TRBV18 with TRBJ1-4; 9 bases agree with TRBD1. After removal of 1 base from V and 6 bases from J, the junction contained 3 bases not matched to a gene. This CDR3 region has 15 residues. CDR1 KGHSH and CDR2 LQKENI come from the germline V gene. CDR3 sequence: CASSPQGQGYEKLFF. Here the CDR3 DNA reads TGTGCCAGCTCACCACAGGGACAGGGCTATGAAAAACTGTTTTTT.

The chain joins TRBV6-5 to TRBJ1-1; the D gene is possibly TRBD1 (5 bases). Germline V gene sequence: CDR1 MNHEY, CDR2 SVGAGI. This CDR3 is built from 15 residues. V dropped 2 bases and J dropped 2 bases, with 12 bases sitting between them. The CDR3 reads CASSYGGGLNTEAFF. CDR3 in DNA: TGTGCCAGCAGTTACGGGGGGGGTCTAAACACTGAAGCTTTCTTT.

J is TRBJ1-6 and V is TRBV5-3; 8 bases agree with TRBD1. TRBV5-3 is designated an ORF whose function remains uncertain. V gave up 4 bases and J gave up 3 bases; unmatched junction bases: 6. The CDR3 consists of 16 residues. CDR3 amino acids: CARSIAGTGYNSPLHF. CDR3 nucleotide sequence: TGTGCCAGAAGCATAGCCGGGACAGGCTATAATTCACCCCTCCACTTT.

This chain uses TRBV6-6 with TRBJ2-7; no clear D. CDR1 is MNHNY and CDR2 is SVGAGI in the germline V gene (reference sequence). V was pared by 5 bases and J by 0 bases, with 29 bases between. The CDR3 contains 20 residues. The chain's CDR3 is CASSRRRRVAALLPSYEQYF. CDR3 DNA sequence: TGTGCCAGCAGTCGACGCCGGCGTGTCGCGGCCCTCTTACCCTCCTACGAGCAGTACTTC.

The chain links TRBV2 to TRBJ1-5; possible D gene TRBD1, 6 bases. Germline assignment: CDR1 SNHLY and CDR2 FYNNEI. The V end lost 5 bases, the J end lost 6 bases, and 20 bases lay between the germline ends. CDR3 size: 16 residues. The CDR3 protein is CASSSETGGHGQPQHF. The CDR3 nucleotides are TGTGCCAGCAGTTCAGAGACCGGGGGGCATGGTCAGCCCCAGCATTTT. Variable domain in full (rest from reference TRBV2 and TRBJ1-5): EPEVTQTPSHQVTQMGQEVILRCVPISNHLYFYWYRQILGQKVEFLVSFYNNEISEKSEIFDDQFSVERPDGSNFTLKIRSTKLEDSAMYFCASSSETGGHGQPQHFGDGTRLSIL.

CDR3 DNA sequence: TGTGCCAGCAGCCCCAAGACCGGGACAGATTACGAGCAGTACTTC. Encoded protein: CASSPKTGTDYEQYF. The gene calls are TRBV7-6 and TRBJ2-7, with 7 bases fitting TRBD1. The V gene end was trimmed by 5 bases and the J gene end by 4 bases; junction bases not matched to a gene: 11. Germline CDR1 reads SGHVS; CDR2 reads FNYEAQ. CDR3 length: 15 amino acids.

V is TRBV14 and J is TRBJ1-2; 8 nucleotides match TRBD1. CDR3 size: 15 residues. The germline V gene encodes CDR1 SGHDN and CDR2 FVKESK. The V gene end was trimmed by 3 bases and the J gene end by 4 bases; junction bases not matched to a gene: 7. The DNA for the CDR3 is TGTGCCAGCAGCCAGGCCCAGGGGGCCGGCTATGGCTACACCTTC. Encoded protein: CASSQAQGAGYGYTF.

This sequence joins TRBV7-2 and TRBJ1-1; D call uncertain. V gave up 3 bases and J gave up 0 bases, with 8 bases separating them. The CDR3 consists of 14 residues. Germline V gives CDR1 SGHTA, CDR2 FQGNSA. CDR3 coding DNA: TGTGCCAGCAGCTTTACGGGGTTGAACACTGAAGCTTTCTTT. This codes for CASSFTGLNTEAFF. Using reference TRBV7-2 and TRBJ1-1 for the parts outside the CDR3, the full variable domain is GAGVSQSPSNKVTEKGKDVELRCDPISGHTALYWYRQSLGQGLEFLIYFQGNSAPDKSGLPSDRFSAERTGGSVSTLTIQRTQQEDSAVYLCASSFTGLNTEAFFGQGTRLTVV.

This clone was detected only once. The chain employs TRBV2 and TRBJ2-2; 8 bases align to TRBD2. J lost 16 bases, V lost 6 bases, and 13 bases had no gene match. CDR1 and CDR2 from the germline V gene are SNHLY and FYNNEI. This CDR3 spans 13 amino acids. The CDR3: CASRARGGTPPFF. The DNA of the CDR3 is TGTGCCAGCAGGGCCCGGGGGGGGACCCCTCCGTTTTTT.